This T cell receptor (beta chain) was identified in a study of T cell repertoires in cytomegalovirus infection. Study in general: Both a matching HLA type and CMV infection were indicated by public TCR beta signatures.

About this clonotype: Its antigen remains unknown.

TCRdb reprocessed the reads with MiXCR, giving one entry per CDR3 protein. In the table there are about 69,000 distinct CDR3 sequences, less than 30% of which are singletons. V gave up 5 bases and J gave up 3 bases; unmatched junction bases: 8. Germline lookup yields CDR1 SEHNR and CDR2 FQNEAQ (reference sequence). The CDR3 contains 18 residues. Study outcomes and limitations: Within the response measured ex vivo, HLA-C-restricted CMV-specific TCR beta clonotypes were dominant.

This chain uses TRBV7-9 with TRBJ2-1, with 15 bases matching TRBD2. The receptor was derived from a human donor in good health (CMV status not recorded). Some clones in this sample may be carry-over from other donors' samples. Sequencing used CD8+ T cells from cultured PBMCs, obtained from culture after CMV antigen stimulation. The CDR3 spells CASSPGLAGGPSYNEQFF. The CDR3 DNA reads as TGTGCCAGCAGCCCCGGACTAGCGGGAGGGCCTAGCTACAATGAGCAGTTCTTC.